Included here is one T cell receptor beta chain sequence, with context. Its matching antigen is unknown. This entry comes from a study of OX40 agonist ivuxolimab in advanced cancers. Study overall: From roughly 20 to 79 years was the age range, with a mean of around 57 years, and about 83% were male. Three dose-escalation patients had partial responses: one with hepatocellular carcinoma and two with cutaneous melanoma. Study-level points and caveats: CD4+ and CD8+ T cells in blood underwent clonal expansion by week 6 at 0.1 to 3.0 mg/kg.

TCRdb's table, derived via immunoSEQ multiplex PCR, lists solely in-frame clones and lacks some. The sample includes around 69,000 clones, around 90% seen only once; the top ten take under 3%. The germline V gene encodes CDR1 SGHRS and CDR2 YFSETQ. The CDR3 loop spans 18 amino acids. Unmatched junction bases numbered 7, after V lost 3 bases and J lost 2 bases. V gene TRBV5-1 combines with J gene TRBJ2-3; TRBD2 matches 15 bases. The material was CD4+ or CD8+ T cells sorted from blood, obtained in a trial of the OX40 agonist ivuxolimab. This receptor was taken from an adult with an advanced solid tumor such as melanoma, head and neck, liver or kidney cancer. CDR3 amino acids: CASSSGLAGGLNTDTQYF. CDR3 nucleotides: TGCGCCAGCAGCTCGGGACTAGCGGGGGGCTTAAACACAGATACGCAGTATTTT.